This T cell receptor (beta chain) was sequenced in a study of T-cell memory formation after mild COVID-19. For the study at large: Largely donor-specific sequence clusters came from a couple of donors.

In its sample, this clonotype was seen a few times. TCRdb recomputed calls from the 5' RACE reads with MiXCR, one row per CDR3 protein. The repertoire holds roughly 250,000 distinct CDR3 sequences, with around 17% as singletons. J was trimmed by 5 bases and V by 8 bases; bases with no gene match: 10. Germline CDR1 MNHEY, CDR2 SVGEGT. The CDR3 length is 14 residues. The sequencing sample was made of PBMCs or a T cell subset sorted from them (not recorded which). This sequence joins TRBV6-2 or TRBV6-3 and TRBJ1-2; 8 bases line up with TRBD1. The TCR was taken from a man younger than 35 who had mild COVID-19 (a few samples of this study predate the infection). Cell type and time point are not known. The CDR3 region has the DNA TGTGCCAGCGTGGACAGGGAGAATGGTTATGGCTACACCTTC. It yields the protein CASVDRENGYGYTF.